Each of the 11 T cell receptor beta chains below was sequenced from the same sample in a study of Graves' ophthalmopathy and Graves' hyperthyroidism. Investigators amplified TCR beta CDR3 regions from RNA transcripts. First-round RT-PCR employed HTBI primers, with a second-round multiplex PCR after it. MiXCR, applied by TCRdb to the multiplex PCR reads, yields one record per CDR3 protein. The sample shows 150,000 or so distinct CDR3 sequences, roughly two fifths of them seen only once. Sequencing input: peripheral blood. These receptor sequences come from a man between 25 and 39 years old with Graves' ophthalmopathy.

J is TRBJ1-1 and V is TRBV7-9; D remains unclear. The germline V and J ends were trimmed by 5 bases and 2 bases, with 15 bases remaining between them. The V gene's germline CDR1 is SEHNR and CDR2 FQNEAQ (reference sequence). CDR3 length: 15 amino acids. CDR3 in DNA: TGTGCCAGCAGCCCCTACACAGAGATTAACACTGAAGCTTTCTTT. This encodes CASSPYTEINTEAFF.

In this sample, this clonotype turned up many times. This rearrangement joins TRBV4-2 to TRBJ2-7; 7 bases match TRBD2. This CDR3 is 18 amino acids long. In germline, CDR1 is LGHNA, CDR2 YNFKEQ. Trimming took 4 bases from V and 2 from J; bases not matched to a gene: 17. Here the CDR3 DNA reads TGTGCCAGCAGCCTGCGGTGGAAGAGCGGGGTACACCCCTACGAGCAGTACTTC. This encodes CASSLRWKSGVHPYEQYF.

V and J are TRBV5-8 and TRBJ1-2; tentatively, D is TRBD1 (5 bases). V lost 4 bases and J lost 3, with 13 bases in between. The CDR3 has 14 residues. Per the germline V gene, CDR1 is SGHTS and CDR2 is YDEGEE. The CDR3 here is CASSPGTVYYGYTF. CDR3 sequence (DNA): TGTGCCAGCAGCCCGGGGACCGTCTACTATGGCTACACCTTC.

In this sample, this clonotype turned up many times. As DNA, the CDR3 is TGTGCCAGCAGCTTAACTAGGGGAGAGCAGTACTTC. It specifies CASSLTRGEQYF. The chain carries TRBV7-8 and TRBJ2-7; D may be TRBD1 or TRBD2 (5 bases each). The V and J ends lost 2 bases and 7 bases respectively, with 9 bases between them. This CDR3 has 12 amino acids. The germline CDR1 and CDR2 sequences are SGHVS and FQNEAQ.

This chain uses TRBV6-2 or TRBV6-3 with TRBJ1-1; tentatively, D is TRBD1 (5 bases). Germline CDR1 reads MNHEY; CDR2 reads SVGEGT. There are 13 residues in the CDR3. V was pared by 2 bases and J by 8 bases, with 12 bases between. The CDR3 DNA reads as TGTGCCAGCAGTTACCCAGGGTGGGCCGAAGCTTTCTTT. As protein: CASSYPGWAEAFF.

This clonotype was observed at least ten times. The rearrangement links TRBV27 to TRBJ1-3; TRBD1 matches 7 bases. CDR3 length: 15 residues. Germline CDR1 is MNHEY and CDR2 is SMNVEV (reference sequence). After removal of 5 bases from V and 3 bases from J, the junction contained 7 bases not matched to a gene. The CDR3, as DNA: TGTGCCAGCAGTCCAGGGGGTTTCCATGGAAACACCATATATTTT. As protein: CASSPGGFHGNTIYF.

This clonotype has at least ten counts. CDR3 protein: CASSEALRQGKGYTF. As DNA, the CDR3 is TGTGCCAGCAGTGAAGCGCTTCGACAGGGGAAGGGCTACACCTTC. The genes are TRBV2 and TRBJ1-2, with 8 bases fitting TRBD1. CDR1 SNHLY and CDR2 FYNNEI come from the germline V gene. The junction had 8 bases not matched to a gene; V was cut back by 0 bases and J by 8 bases. The CDR3 has 15 amino acids. Looking up the rest from reference TRBV2 and TRBJ1-2 gives the full variable domain: EPEVTQTPSHQVTQMGQEVILRCVPISNHLYFYWYRQILGQKVEFLVSFYNNEISEKSEIFDDQFSVERPDGSNFTLKIRSTKLEDSAMYFCASSEALRQGKGYTFGSGTRLTVV.

Ten or more counts support this clonotype. The chain combines TRBV7-3 with TRBJ2-2; 9 bases fit TRBD2. Germline lookup yields CDR1 SGHTA and CDR2 FQGTGA. The CDR3 covers 16 residues. After removal of 1 base from V and 2 bases from J, the junction contained 2 bases not matched to a gene. The CDR3 sequence is CASSLSSGRNTGELFF. CDR3 sequence (DNA): TGTGCCAGCAGCTTAAGTAGCGGGAGAAACACCGGGGAGCTGTTTTTT.

This clonotype was observed at least ten times. The chain combines TRBV12-3 or TRBV12-4 with TRBJ2-4; D is unresolved. CDR3 length: 16 residues. V was pared by 0 bases and J by 2 bases, with 11 bases between. The CDR3 reads CASSLALAGSKNIQYF. CDR3 nucleotides: TGTGCCAGCAGTTTAGCTCTGGCAGGCTCCAAAAACATTCAGTACTTC.

The chain joins TRBV28 to TRBJ2-5; 9 nucleotides line up with TRBD1. This CDR3 is built from 16 residues. CDR1 and CDR2 (germline): MDHEN, SYDVKM. V shed 3 bases and J 3 bases; nucleotides not matched to a gene: 8. In DNA, the CDR3 is TGTGCCAGCAGTTTGAACCCCGGGACAGGGAAAGAGACCCAGTACTTC. This codes for CASSLNPGTGKETQYF.

This chain uses TRBV5-5 with TRBJ2-5, with 10 bases matching TRBD1. Losses at the gene ends were 4 bases for V and 3 bases for J; bases not matched to a gene: 9. The CDR3 covers 16 residues. Germline V CDR1 and CDR2: SGHKS, YYEKEE (reference sequence). The CDR3 sequence is CASSDLPGQGKETQYF. DNA of the CDR3: TGTGCCAGCAGCGATCTACCGGGACAGGGGAAAGAGACCCAGTACTTC. Based on the CDR3 plus reference TRBV5-5 and TRBJ2-5, the full variable domain is DAGVTQSPTHLIKTRGQQVTLRCSPISGHKSVSWYQQVLGQGPQFIFQYYEKEERGRGNFPDRFSARQFPNYSSELNVNALLLGDSALYLCASSDLPGQGKETQYFGPGTRLLVL.